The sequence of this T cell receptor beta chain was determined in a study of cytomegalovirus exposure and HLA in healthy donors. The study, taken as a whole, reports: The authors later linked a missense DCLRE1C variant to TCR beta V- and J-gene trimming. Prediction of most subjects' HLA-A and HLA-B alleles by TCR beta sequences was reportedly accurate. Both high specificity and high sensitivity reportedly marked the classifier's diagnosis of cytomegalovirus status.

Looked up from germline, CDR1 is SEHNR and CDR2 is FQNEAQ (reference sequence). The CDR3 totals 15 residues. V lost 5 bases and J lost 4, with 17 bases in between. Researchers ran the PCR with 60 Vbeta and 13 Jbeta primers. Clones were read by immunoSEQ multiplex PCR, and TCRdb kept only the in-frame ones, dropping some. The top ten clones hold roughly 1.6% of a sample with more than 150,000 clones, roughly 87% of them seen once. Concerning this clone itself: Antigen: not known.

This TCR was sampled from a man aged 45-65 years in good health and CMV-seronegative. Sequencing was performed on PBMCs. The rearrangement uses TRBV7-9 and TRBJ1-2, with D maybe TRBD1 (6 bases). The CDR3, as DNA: TGTGCCAGCAGCCGCGATATGGGGGGGGCCTATGGCTACACCTTC. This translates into CASSRDMGGAYGYTF.